This T cell receptor (beta chain) comes out of a study of molecular identifiers for immune sequencing clone quantification. There are a few counts of this clonotype. CD8+CD4-CCR7+CD45RA+ sorting gave the naive CD8 T cells. TCRdb re-called the PCR reads with MiXCR, one entry per CDR3 protein. The sample gives under 600,000 distinct CDR3 sequences, roughly 24% of which show up once; 0.7% to 0.9% is in the top ten. Germline CDR1 is MDHEN and CDR2 is SYDVKM. Losses at the gene ends were 3 bases for V and 0 bases for J; bases not matched to a gene: 10. The CDR3 extends over 17 amino acids. Sequencing was performed on naive CD8+ T cells from blood, with Jurkat cell RNA spiked in. Regarding subset: FACS-sorted CD8+CD4-CCR7+CD45RA+ naive T cells. J is TRBJ2-7 and V is TRBV28; 8 nucleotides align to TRBD2. The clonotype comes from a human donor in good health. Some libraries in this study had Jurkat cell RNA spiked in. The chain's CDR3 is CASSFPRLATHSYEQYF. The CDR3 DNA follows: TGTGCCAGCAGTTTCCCCCGACTAGCGACACACTCCTACGAGCAGTACTTC.